This TCR beta chain stems from a study of blood T cell repertoires in COVID-19. In this sample, this clone turned up once. Data came from immunoSEQ multiplex PCR; TCRdb stores just in-frame clones and leaves some out. The table records 90,000 to 120,000 clones, around 83% of them present only once. Deletions cut 0 bases from V and 3 bases from J, with 17 bases between. Germline loops: CDR1 MNHEY, CDR2 SMNVEV (reference sequence). The CDR3 is 18 amino acids. The clonotype comes from a human donor in a cohort sampled during active COVID-19. This chain joins TRBV27 and TRBJ1-4, with D unclear. Sequences were obtained from peripheral blood. The DNA for the CDR3 is TGTGCCAGCAGTTTATCACCACGGGGAATTGGGGCTAATGAAAAACTGTTTTTT. The encoded protein is CASSLSPRGIGANEKLFF.